Presented here are 26 T cell receptor beta chains from one specimen sequenced in a study of glioma-infiltrating T cells after dendritic cell vaccination. TCRdb keeps only in-frame clones here, not all; method: immunoSEQ multiplex PCR. The sample consists of some 70,000 clones, 81% of them appearing once. The sequencing used blood, collected before dendritic cell vaccination. The source is a human donor with glioblastoma.

This chain joins TRBV11-2 and TRBJ1-2; TRBD1 matches at 9 bases. The germline CDR1 and CDR2 sequences are SGHAT and FQNNGV. Trimming at V came to 5 bases and at J to 4 bases, leaving 2 bases not matched to a gene. This CDR3 contains 13 residues. CDR3: CASSEQGAYGYTF. The CDR3 bases are TGTGCCAGCAGCGAACAGGGGGCCTATGGCTACACCTTC.

The rearrangement joins TRBV6-1 to TRBJ1-2; 7 bases align to TRBD1. With 1 base clipped from V and 10 bases from J, the junction kept 9 bases outside the gene matches. The CDR3 extends over 14 amino acids. The germline V gene encodes CDR1 MNHNS and CDR2 SASEGT. CDR3 residues: CASSEDPRQGDYTF. The DNA of the CDR3 is TGTGCCAGCAGTGAAGATCCTAGACAGGGCGACTACACCTTC.

The V and J genes are TRBV5-1 and TRBJ2-3; no reliable D call. This CDR3 spans 14 amino acids. Looked up from germline, CDR1 is SGHRS and CDR2 is YFSETQ. V was trimmed by 0 bases and J by 0 bases, leaving 5 bases between them. CDR3 loop: CASSLGVSTDTQYF. The CDR3 nucleotides are TGCGCCAGCAGCTTGGGAGTAAGCACAGATACGCAGTATTTT.

The gene calls are TRBV5-8 and TRBJ2-7; D perhaps matches TRBD1 (6 bases). Between the trimmed V and J ends, which lost 4 bases and 3 bases, there was a span of 14 bases. Germline CDR1 is SGHTS and CDR2 is YDEGEE. The CDR3 sequence is 14 residues long. The CDR3 DNA sequence: TGTGCCAGCAGCCCAGGACAGTGGTACTACGAGCAGTACTTC. Residues: CASSPGQWYYEQYF.

J is TRBJ2-2 and V is TRBV6-4; 11 bases map to TRBD2. The CDR3 length is 15 residues. The germline gives CDR1 MRHNA, CDR2 SNTAGT. V lost 5 bases and J lost 5; bases outside the gene matches: 4. The CDR3 spells CASSPGLAETGELFF. The CDR3 nucleotides are TGTGCCAGCAGTCCGGGACTAGCGGAAACCGGGGAGCTGTTTTTT.

The chain uses TRBV10-3 and TRBJ1-4; D may be TRBD1 (5 bases). V lost 0 bases to trimming and J lost 8 bases, with 10 bases between them. This CDR3 contains 14 residues. Per the germline V gene, CDR1 is ENHRY and CDR2 is SYGVKD. The CDR3 nucleotides read TGTGCCATCAGTGAGTCGGGGCAGGGAGAAAAACTGTTTTTT. Protein: CAISESGQGEKLFF.

This clone was seen a single time. Other DNA sequences within the sample encode an identical CDR3. The rearrangement joins TRBV5-4 to TRBJ2-7; 9 bases are a match to TRBD1. J gave up 4 bases and V 4 bases, and 9 bases lay outside the gene matches. Germline CDR1 is SGHNT and CDR2 is YYREEE (reference sequence). The CDR3 runs 15 residues. This CDR3 is CASSLPGTGPYEQYF. CDR3 DNA: TGTGCCAGCAGCCTCCCGGGGACAGGGCCGTACGAGCAGTACTTC.

The chain links TRBV27 to TRBJ1-4; D unresolved. Trimming shortened V by 2 bases and J by 8 bases, and 15 bases separated the two germline ends. There are 15 residues in the CDR3. CDR1 MNHEY and CDR2 SMNVEV come from the germline V gene (reference sequence). CDR3 sequence reads: CASSLGSAGAEKLFF. Written as DNA, the CDR3 is TGTGCCAGCAGTTTAGGGTCGGCAGGCGCGGAAAAACTGTTTTTT.

This chain uses TRBV4-1 with TRBJ1-5; 8 bases map to TRBD1. This CDR3 region has 16 residues. CDR1 is MGHRA and CDR2 is YSYEKL in the germline V gene. V shed 0 bases and J 6 bases; nucleotides not matched to a gene: 7. CDR3 sequence reads: CASSQDVGQESQPQHF. CDR3 bases: TGCGCCAGCAGCCAAGATGTGGGACAGGAGAGTCAGCCCCAGCATTTT.

V and J are TRBV6-5 and TRBJ2-2; D is possibly TRBD1 (6 bases). CDR3 size: 15 residues. Per the germline V gene, CDR1 is MNHEY and CDR2 is SVGAGI. Trimming took 6 bases from V and 2 from J, leaving 13 bases between them. The chain's CDR3 is CASRPGHLNTGELFF. In nucleotides, the CDR3 is TGTGCCAGCAGGCCGGGACACCTTAACACCGGGGAGCTGTTTTTT.

This chain joins TRBV6-5 and TRBJ2-7; D perhaps matches TRBD1 (6 bases). Looked up from germline, CDR1 is MNHEY and CDR2 is SVGAGI. There are 11 residues in the CDR3. The V end lost 6 bases, the J end lost 3 bases, and 6 bases lay between the germline ends. As DNA, the CDR3 is TGTGCCAGCAGGGACAGCTACGAGCAGTACTTC. Residues: CASRDSYEQYF.

V and J are TRBV29-1 and TRBJ2-5, with TRBD2 as a possible D gene (7 bases). Germline CDR1 SQVTM, CDR2 ANQGSEA. With 2 bases removed from V and 2 bases from J, the gap between germline ends came to 15 bases. The CDR3 sequence is 15 residues long. This CDR3 is CSVESAGDYQETQYF. In nucleotides, the CDR3 is TGCAGCGTTGAATCGGCAGGGGACTATCAAGAGACCCAGTACTTC.

This clone has only a few counts. This rearrangement joins TRBV4-2 to TRBJ2-1; perhaps TRBD2 as D (7 bases). The CDR3 runs 16 residues. The germline V and J ends were trimmed by 4 bases and 0 bases, with 13 bases remaining between them. From germline, CDR1 is LGHNA and CDR2 YNFKEQ. The DNA for the CDR3 is TGTGCCAGCAGCCGGGAGGGGGTAGACTCCTACAATGAGCAGTTCTTC. It is translated as CASSREGVDSYNEQFF.

The genes are TRBV11-2 and TRBJ1-1, with 7 bases lining up with TRBD1. CDR1 is SGHAT and CDR2 is FQNNGV in the germline V gene. The CDR3 sequence is 16 residues long. The junction had 6 bases not matched to a gene; V was cut back by 2 bases and J by 0 bases. CDR3 sequence (DNA): TGTGCCAGCAGCTTAAGATTTGGGACAGTGAACACTGAAGCTTTCTTT. Translating gives CASSLRFGTVNTEAFF.

The V and J genes are TRBV30 and TRBJ1-3; D remains unclear. The J call may not be correct, given that the DNA end is closer to TRBJ2-2. This CDR3 has 16 amino acids. Germline-derived CDR1 and CDR2 are GTSNPN and SVGIG (reference sequence). CDR3 residues: CAWSAGPSSNTGELFF. The CDR3 bases are TGTGCCTGGAGTGCTGGGCCCAGTTCGAACACCGGGGAGCTGTTTTTT.

CDR3 DNA: TGTGCCAGCAGTTTACCAGGGGCTAACTACAATGAGCAGTTCTTC. Its translation is CASSLPGANYNEQFF. This chain uses TRBV27 with TRBJ2-1; TRBD1 is a possible D gene (6 bases). Trimming took off 2 bases at V and 3 bases at J, with 11 bases between the two ends. The CDR3 contains 15 residues. Germline CDR1 is MNHEY and CDR2 is SMNVEV (reference sequence).

In nucleotides, the CDR3 is TGTGCCAGCAGCCACGGCCCACCGGAGACTGAAAAACTGTTTTTT. It specifies CASSHGPPETEKLFF. The rearrangement uses TRBV11-2 and TRBJ1-4; no definite D call. V was pared by 5 bases and J by 7 bases, with 17 bases between. Germline assignment: CDR1 SGHAT and CDR2 FQNNGV. The CDR3 loop spans 15 amino acids.

The rearrangement links TRBV7-2 to TRBJ2-3; TRBD2 agrees at 10 bases. Germline CDR1 reads SGHTA; CDR2 reads FQGNSA. The CDR3 spans 14 residues. Trimming removed 5 bases from V and 6 bases from J; junction bases left unmatched: 5. CDR3 sequence: CASSQSGGADTQYF. The DNA of the CDR3 is TGTGCCAGCAGCCAAAGCGGGGGGGCGGATACGCAGTATTTT. Full variable domain (remainder filled in from reference TRBV7-2 and TRBJ2-3): GAGVSQSPSNKVTEKGKDVELRCDPISGHTALYWYRQSLGQGLEFLIYFQGNSAPDKSGLPSDRFSAERTGGSVSTLTIQRTQQEDSAVYLCASSQSGGADTQYFGPGTRLTVL.

The rearrangement joins TRBV5-5 to TRBJ1-5, with no clear D. The germline V gene has CDR1 SGHKS and CDR2 YYEKEE (reference sequence). The germline V and J ends were trimmed by 0 bases and 7 bases, with 14 bases remaining between them. The CDR3 spans 15 residues. CDR3 sequence: CASSLAGSGFQPQHF. For the CDR3, the DNA is TGTGCCAGCAGCTTGGCCGGGTCTGGATTCCAGCCCCAGCATTTT.

The V call is TRBV5-8, the J call TRBJ2-7, with a weak D call TRBD1 (5 bases). This CDR3 spans 13 amino acids. Germline loops: CDR1 SGHTS, CDR2 YDEGEE. V lost 4 bases, J lost 2 bases, and 10 bases lay in between. CDR3 sequence (DNA): TGTGCCAGCAGCCTGTCCAGGGCCTACGAGCAGTACTTC. The encoded protein is CASSLSRAYEQYF.

The chain's CDR3 is CASRPSGDFYEQYF. In nucleotides, the CDR3 is TGCGCCAGTAGACCTAGCGGGGATTTCTACGAGCAGTACTTC. The chain employs TRBV5-1 and TRBJ2-7; 9 bases match TRBD2. V was clipped by 8 bases and J by 3 bases; unmatched bases: 9. Looked up from germline, CDR1 is SGHRS and CDR2 is YFSETQ. The CDR3 is 14 residues long. The full variable domain, with the rest looked up from reference TRBV5-1 and TRBJ2-7, is KAGVTQTPRYLIKTRGQQVTLSCSPISGHRSVSWYQQTPGQGLQFLFEYFSETQRNKGNFPGRFSGRQFSNSRSEMNVSTLELGDSALYLCASRPSGDFYEQYFGPGTRLTVT.

V is TRBV7-6 and J is TRBJ1-3; TRBD1 matches 8 bases. The germline V gene has CDR1 SGHVS and CDR2 FNYEAQ. V lost 2 bases and J lost 4; bases outside the gene matches: 7. The CDR3 contains 16 residues. CDR3 sequence reads: CASSLLPGGSGNTIYF. The DNA of the CDR3 is TGTGCCAGCAGCTTACTCCCAGGGGGCTCCGGAAACACCATATATTTT.

The chain employs TRBV11-2 and TRBJ2-1; 10 bases match TRBD2. CDR1 is SGHAT and CDR2 is FQNNGV in the germline V gene. CDR3 length: 14 residues. V trimming: 4 bases; J trimming: 4 bases; junction bases outside the gene matches: 1. The CDR3 region is CASSWTSGYNEQFF. CDR3 sequence (DNA): TGTGCCAGCAGCTGGACTAGCGGATACAATGAGCAGTTCTTC.

The chain employs TRBV6-5 and TRBJ1-1; tentatively, D is TRBD1 (5 bases). Trimming removed 3 bases at V and 1 base at J, with 6 bases between. CDR1 is MNHEY, CDR2 SVGAGI, per germline. This CDR3 has 13 amino acids. The CDR3 is CASSYDRNTEAFF. CDR3 bases: TGTGCCAGCAGTTATGACAGGAACACTGAAGCTTTCTTT.

V and J are TRBV6-6 and TRBJ2-1; no firm D call. V lost 0 bases and J lost 9, with 12 bases in between. The CDR3 runs 14 residues. The germline V gene encodes CDR1 MNHNY and CDR2 SVGAGI (reference sequence). CDR3 in amino acids: CASSYSKSGGEQFF. CDR3 bases: TGTGCCAGCAGTTACTCGAAATCGGGTGGTGAGCAGTTCTTC.

This chain links TRBV5-4 with TRBJ2-1; D call uncertain. The germline gives CDR1 SGHNT, CDR2 YYREEE (reference sequence). V was cut by 0 bases and J by 5 bases, with 6 bases left in between. The CDR3 is 13 amino acids. The DNA for the CDR3 is TGTGCCAGCAGCTTGGTTACAAACAATGAGCAGTTCTTC. Translation gives CASSLVTNNEQFF.